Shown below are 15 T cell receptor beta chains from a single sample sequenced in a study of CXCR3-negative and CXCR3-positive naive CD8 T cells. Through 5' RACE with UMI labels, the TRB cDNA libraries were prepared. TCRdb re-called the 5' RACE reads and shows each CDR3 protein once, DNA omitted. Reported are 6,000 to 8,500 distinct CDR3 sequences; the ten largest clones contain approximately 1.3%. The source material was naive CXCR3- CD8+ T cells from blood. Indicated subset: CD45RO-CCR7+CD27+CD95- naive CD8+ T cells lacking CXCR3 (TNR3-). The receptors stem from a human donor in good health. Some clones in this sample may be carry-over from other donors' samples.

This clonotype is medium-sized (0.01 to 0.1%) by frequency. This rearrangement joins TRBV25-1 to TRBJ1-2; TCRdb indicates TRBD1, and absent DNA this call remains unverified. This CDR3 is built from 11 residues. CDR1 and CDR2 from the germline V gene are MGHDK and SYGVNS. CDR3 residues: CATTSGHGYTF.

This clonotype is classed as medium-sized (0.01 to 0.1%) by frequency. The CDR3 sequence is CSAQVAGEQFF. The V call is TRBV29-1, the J call TRBJ2-1; with no DNA, the TCRdb D assignment of TRBD2 cannot be verified. CDR1 and CDR2 (germline): SQVTM, ANQGSEA. CDR3 length equals 11 residues.

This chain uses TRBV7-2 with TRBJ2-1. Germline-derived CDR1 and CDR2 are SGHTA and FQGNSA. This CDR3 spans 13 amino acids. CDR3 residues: CASSFWPLDEQFF.

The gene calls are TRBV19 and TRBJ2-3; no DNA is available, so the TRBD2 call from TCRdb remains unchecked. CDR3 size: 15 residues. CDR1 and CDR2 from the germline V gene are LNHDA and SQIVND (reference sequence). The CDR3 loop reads CASSTADSSTDTQYF.

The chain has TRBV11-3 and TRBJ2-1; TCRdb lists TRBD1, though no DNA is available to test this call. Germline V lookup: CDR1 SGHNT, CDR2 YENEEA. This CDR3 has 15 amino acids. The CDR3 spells CASSEGQGPWYEQFF. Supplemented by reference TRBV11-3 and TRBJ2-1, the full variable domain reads EAGVVQSPRYKIIEKKQPVAFWCNPISGHNTLYWYLQNLGQGPELLIRYENEEAVDDSQLPKDRFSAERLKGVDSTLKIQPAELGDSAVYLCASSEGQGPWYEQFFGPGTRLTVL.

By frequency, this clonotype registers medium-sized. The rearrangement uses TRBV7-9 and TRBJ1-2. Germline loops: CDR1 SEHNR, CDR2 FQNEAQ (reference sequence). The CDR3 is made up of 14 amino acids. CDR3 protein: CASSLGSSNYGYTF.

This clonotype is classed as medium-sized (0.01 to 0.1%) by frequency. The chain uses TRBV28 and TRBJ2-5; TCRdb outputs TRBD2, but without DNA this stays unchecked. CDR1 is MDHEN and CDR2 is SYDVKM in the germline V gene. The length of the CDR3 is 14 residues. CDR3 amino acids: CASSTGGLTETQYF.

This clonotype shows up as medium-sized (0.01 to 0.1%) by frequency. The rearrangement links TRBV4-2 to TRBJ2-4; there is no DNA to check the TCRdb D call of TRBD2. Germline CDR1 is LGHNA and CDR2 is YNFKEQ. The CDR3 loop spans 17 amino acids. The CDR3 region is CASRRLAGDGDKNIQYF.

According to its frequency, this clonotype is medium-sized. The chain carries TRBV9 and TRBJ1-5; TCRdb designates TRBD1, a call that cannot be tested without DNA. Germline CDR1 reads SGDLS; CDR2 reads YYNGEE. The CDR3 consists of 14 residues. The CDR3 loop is CASDDGTANQPQHF. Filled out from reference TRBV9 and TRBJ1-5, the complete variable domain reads DSGVTQTPKHLITATGQRVTLRCSPRSGDLSVYWYQQSLDQGLQFLIQYYNGEERAKGNILERFSAQQFPDLHSELNLSSLELGDSALYFCASDDGTANQPQHFGDGTRLSIL.

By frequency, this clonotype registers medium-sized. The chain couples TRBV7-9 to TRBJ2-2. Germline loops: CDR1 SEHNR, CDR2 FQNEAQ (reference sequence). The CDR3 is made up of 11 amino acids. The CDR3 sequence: CASTPSGELFF.

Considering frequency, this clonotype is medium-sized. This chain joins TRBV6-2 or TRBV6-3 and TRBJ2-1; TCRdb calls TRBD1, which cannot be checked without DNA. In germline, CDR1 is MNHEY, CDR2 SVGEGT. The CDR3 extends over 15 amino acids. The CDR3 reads CAISLGADSYNEQFF.

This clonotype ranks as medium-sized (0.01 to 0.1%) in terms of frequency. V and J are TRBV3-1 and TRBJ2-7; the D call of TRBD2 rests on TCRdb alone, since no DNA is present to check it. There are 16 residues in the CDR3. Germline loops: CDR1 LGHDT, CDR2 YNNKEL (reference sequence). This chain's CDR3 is CASSQAGGLAAYEQYF.

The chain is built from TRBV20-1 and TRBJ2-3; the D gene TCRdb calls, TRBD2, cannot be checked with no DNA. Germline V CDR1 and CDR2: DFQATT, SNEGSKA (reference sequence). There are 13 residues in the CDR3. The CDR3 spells CSARDSGADKQYF.

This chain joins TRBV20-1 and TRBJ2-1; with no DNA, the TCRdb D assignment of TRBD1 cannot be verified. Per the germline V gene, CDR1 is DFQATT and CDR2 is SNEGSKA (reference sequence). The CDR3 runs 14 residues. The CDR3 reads CSARSRQDYNEQFF.

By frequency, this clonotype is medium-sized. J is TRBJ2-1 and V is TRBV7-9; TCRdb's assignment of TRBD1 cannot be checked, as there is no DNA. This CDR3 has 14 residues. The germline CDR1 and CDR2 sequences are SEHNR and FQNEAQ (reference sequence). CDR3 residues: CASSGGASYNEQFF.